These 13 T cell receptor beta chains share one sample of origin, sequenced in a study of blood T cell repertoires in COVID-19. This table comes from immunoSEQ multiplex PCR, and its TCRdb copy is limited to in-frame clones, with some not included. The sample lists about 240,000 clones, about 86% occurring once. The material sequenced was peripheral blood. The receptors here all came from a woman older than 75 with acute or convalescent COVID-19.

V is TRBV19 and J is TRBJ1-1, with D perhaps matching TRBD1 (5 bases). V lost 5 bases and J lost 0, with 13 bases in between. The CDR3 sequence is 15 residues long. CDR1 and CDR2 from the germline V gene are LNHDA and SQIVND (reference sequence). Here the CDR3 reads CASSEGRVLNTEAFF. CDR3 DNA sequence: TGTGCCAGTAGTGAAGGCAGGGTTTTGAACACTGAAGCTTTCTTT.

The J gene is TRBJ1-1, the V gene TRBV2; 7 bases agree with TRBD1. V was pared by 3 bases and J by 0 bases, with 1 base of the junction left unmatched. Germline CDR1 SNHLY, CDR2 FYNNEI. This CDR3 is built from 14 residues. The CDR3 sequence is CASSETGLNTEAFF. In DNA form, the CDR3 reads TGTGCCAGCAGTGAGACAGGGCTGAACACTGAAGCTTTCTTT.

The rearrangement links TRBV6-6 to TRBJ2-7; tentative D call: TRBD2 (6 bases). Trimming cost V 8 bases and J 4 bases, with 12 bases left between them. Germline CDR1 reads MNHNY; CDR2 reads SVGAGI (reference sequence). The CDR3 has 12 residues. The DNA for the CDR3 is TGTGCCAGCCGGCAGGGACTTTACGAGCAGTACTTC. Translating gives CASRQGLYEQYF.

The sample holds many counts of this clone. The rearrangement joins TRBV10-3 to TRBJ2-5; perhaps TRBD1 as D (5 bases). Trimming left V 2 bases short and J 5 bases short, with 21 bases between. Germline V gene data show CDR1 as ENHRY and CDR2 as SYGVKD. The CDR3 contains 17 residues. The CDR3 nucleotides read TGTGCCATCAGTGAGGGGAAAGGGGCCGACCTCCCGGAGACCCAGTACTTC. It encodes CAISEGKGADLPETQYF.

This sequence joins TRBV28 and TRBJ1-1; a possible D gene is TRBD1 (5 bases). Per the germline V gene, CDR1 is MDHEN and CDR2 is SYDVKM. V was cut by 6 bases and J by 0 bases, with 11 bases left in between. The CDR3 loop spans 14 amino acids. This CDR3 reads CASSQTAMNTEAFF. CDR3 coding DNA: TGTGCCAGCAGCCAGACAGCCATGAACACTGAAGCTTTCTTT.

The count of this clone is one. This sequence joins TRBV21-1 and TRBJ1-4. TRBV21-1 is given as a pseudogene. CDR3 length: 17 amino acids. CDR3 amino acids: CASSKSLWRPTNEKLFF. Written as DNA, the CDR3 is TGTGCCAGCAGCAAATCTTTGTGGCGGCCAACTAATGAAAAACTGTTTTTT.

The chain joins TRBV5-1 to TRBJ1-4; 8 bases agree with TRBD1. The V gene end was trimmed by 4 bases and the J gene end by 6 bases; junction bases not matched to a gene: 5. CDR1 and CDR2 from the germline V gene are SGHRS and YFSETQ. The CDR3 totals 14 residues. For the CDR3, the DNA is TGCGCCAGCAGCAGGACAGGGACGGATGAAAAACTGTTTTTT. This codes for CASSRTGTDEKLFF.

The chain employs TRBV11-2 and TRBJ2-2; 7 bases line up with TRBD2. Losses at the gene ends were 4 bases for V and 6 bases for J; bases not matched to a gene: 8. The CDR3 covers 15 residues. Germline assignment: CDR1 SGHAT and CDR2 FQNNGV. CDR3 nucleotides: TGTGCCAGCAGCTCAAGCCTGGGGAGGGCCGGGGAGCTGTTTTTT. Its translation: CASSSSLGRAGELFF.

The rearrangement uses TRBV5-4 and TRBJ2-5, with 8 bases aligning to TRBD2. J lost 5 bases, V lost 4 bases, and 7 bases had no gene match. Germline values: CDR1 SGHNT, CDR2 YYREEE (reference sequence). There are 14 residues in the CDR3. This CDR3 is CASSLRTSLETQYF. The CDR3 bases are TGTGCCAGCAGCCTCAGGACTAGCTTGGAGACCCAGTACTTC.

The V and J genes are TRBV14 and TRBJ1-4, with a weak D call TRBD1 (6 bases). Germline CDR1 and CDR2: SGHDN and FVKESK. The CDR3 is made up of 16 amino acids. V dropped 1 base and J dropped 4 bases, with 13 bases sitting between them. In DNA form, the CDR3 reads TGTGCCAGCAGCCAAGGCTTCAGGGGAATTAATGAAAAACTGTTTTTT. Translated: CASSQGFRGINEKLFF.

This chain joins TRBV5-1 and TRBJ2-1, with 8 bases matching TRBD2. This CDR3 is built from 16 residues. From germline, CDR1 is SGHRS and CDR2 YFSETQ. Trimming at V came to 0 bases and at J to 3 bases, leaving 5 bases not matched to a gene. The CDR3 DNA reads TGCGCCAGCAGCTTGGGTGGCGGGACTAGCTACAATGAGCAGTTCTTC. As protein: CASSLGGGTSYNEQFF.

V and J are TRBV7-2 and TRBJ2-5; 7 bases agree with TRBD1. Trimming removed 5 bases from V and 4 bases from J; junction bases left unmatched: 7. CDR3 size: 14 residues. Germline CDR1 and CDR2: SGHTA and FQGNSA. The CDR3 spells CASSKTRTGETQYF. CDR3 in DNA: TGTGCCAGCAGCAAAACTAGGACAGGAGAGACCCAGTACTTC.

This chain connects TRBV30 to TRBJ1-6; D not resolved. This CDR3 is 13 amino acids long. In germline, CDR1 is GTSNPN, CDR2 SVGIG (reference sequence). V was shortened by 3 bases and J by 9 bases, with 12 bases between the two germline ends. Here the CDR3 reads CAWRVSYGSPLHF. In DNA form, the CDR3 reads TGTGCCTGGAGGGTCTCCTACGGTTCACCCCTCCACTTT.